Presented here are 4 T cell receptor beta chains from one specimen sequenced in a study of blood T cell repertoires in COVID-19. Repertoires were generated with immunoSEQ multiplex PCR, while TCRdb's copy carries only in-frame clones and drops some. The top ten clones hold about a fifth of a sample with a few hundred thousand clones, more than 85% of them seen once. The specimen was PBMCs or T cells enriched from blood (not recorded which). Receptors were obtained from a woman aged 30 to 39 who had recovered from COVID-19.

The V and J genes are TRBV6-2 or TRBV6-3 and TRBJ1-1; D remains ambiguous. The CDR3 consists of 15 residues. CDR1 MNHEY and CDR2 SVGEGT come from the germline V gene. V was shortened by 2 bases and J by 6 bases, with 16 bases between the two germline ends. CDR3 nucleotides: TGTGCCAGCAGTTACGTTTTAGCCTTGCGGGCTGAAGCTTTCTTT. Protein: CASSYVLALRAEAFF.

This chain connects TRBV4-3 to TRBJ2-7; D is possibly TRBD1 (5 bases). Germline V gene lookup returns CDR1 LGHNA and CDR2 YSLEER. V was clipped by 2 bases and J by 4 bases, with 12 bases between them. This CDR3 spans 14 amino acids. CDR3 sequence: CASSQRQRDYEQYF. The DNA for the CDR3 is TGCGCCAGCAGCCAACGACAGAGAGATTACGAGCAGTACTTC.

V is TRBV5-6 and J is TRBJ2-7; TRBD1 aligns across 8 bases. V shed 2 bases and J 5 bases; nucleotides not matched to a gene: 6. Looked up from germline, CDR1 is SGHDT and CDR2 is YYEEEE. The CDR3 spans 14 residues. The CDR3: CASSFRTGRNEQYF. The CDR3 region has the DNA TGTGCCAGCAGCTTTAGGACAGGGCGAAACGAGCAGTACTTC.

V usage is TRBV5-4 and J usage is TRBJ1-2, with 8 bases lining up with TRBD1. The CDR3 contains 14 residues. V lost 3 bases and J lost 4; bases outside the gene matches: 5. The germline gives CDR1 SGHNT, CDR2 YYREEE (reference sequence). Here the CDR3 reads CASSYGQGAYGYTF. The CDR3 DNA is TGTGCCAGCAGCTACGGACAGGGAGCCTATGGCTACACCTTC.